What follows is one T cell receptor (beta chain) and its context. Its antigen remains unknown. The data stem from a study of early T cells in non-severe SARS-CoV-2 infection. Turning to the study itself: RNA in bulk from unsorted whole blood was sequenced, and chains were unpaired.

Individual cDNA molecules received unique molecular identifiers during library preparation. TCRdb reanalysed the 5' RACE reads using MiXCR and keeps one entry per CDR3 protein. The table records around 57,000 distinct CDR3 sequences, approximately 5.9% of them present only once. Study observations and caveats: In VDJdb matching, anti-spike CD8 responses were favored while private and CD4 specificities went missing.

From germline, CDR1 is SGHAT and CDR2 FQNNGV. Trimming cost V 6 bases and J 4 bases; bases outside gene matches: 8. The CDR3 runs to 15 residues. The sample was whole blood, taken at baseline. The receptor comes from an adult who was a healthcare worker with PCR-confirmed SARS-CoV-2 infection or an uninfected control (not recorded which). The chain has TRBV11-2 and TRBJ2-5; 10 bases align to TRBD2. CDR3 bases: TGTGCCAGCAGAAGCGGGAGGGCCTTTGGAGAGACCCAGTACTTC. Translation gives CASRSGRAFGETQYF.